The entry below gives a single T cell receptor (beta chain) sequence along with its context. These data are taken from a study of T cells after yellow fever vaccination. Germline CDR1 is DFQATT and CDR2 is SNEGSKA (reference sequence). The CDR3 is 11 residues long. With 6 bases removed from V and 7 bases from J, the gap between germline ends came to 12 bases. In TCRdb, the 5' RACE reads were re-called with MiXCR into one record per CDR3 protein. This sample carries 450,000 to 600,000 distinct CDR3 sequences, around a sixth of them seen once, and the ten largest clones take 15% to 20%. This TCR was sampled from a man younger than 35 who received the YFV17D yellow fever vaccine. This sample comprised PBMCs, obtained 5 days after the first yellow fever vaccination. V is TRBV20-1 and J is TRBJ1-1; D unresolved. The CDR3 loop is CSARGPNEAFF. DNA of the CDR3: TGCAGTGCCCGAGGGCCTAATGAAGCTTTCTTT.